The sequence of this T cell receptor beta chain was determined in a study of blood T cell repertoires in COVID-19 (dated by TCRdb to about 2020). Study-level background: Samples from collaborators originated in the United States, Italy and Spain and spanned both the acute and convalescent phases of COVID-19. The material from the prospective study consisted of cDNA or gDNA derived from T cells, B-cell-depleted T cells, or PBMCs. The dataset comprised deeply sampled blood TCRbeta repertoires from subjects exposed to, actively infected with, or recovered from COVID-19. A freely available public database, intended as a resource for researchers studying the immune response to SARS-CoV-2, is where the repertoires were released. The samples were drawn from two sources: the first 160 participants of the ongoing ImmuneRACE study, and 950 to 1,500 subjects contributed by 6 global collaborators. A de-identified subject ID, COVID-19 status, age in years and sex were almost always included in the sample metadata. Where HLA class I and class II types were available, the types were taken from metadata supplied by the sample provider, not from assay-based typing. What the study reported, not specific to this receptor: How much clinical and demographic metadata was included differed by source and by participant, and the metadata was provided uncurated.

V and J are truncated by 6 bases and 4 bases respectively, leaving an intervening sequence of 13 bases. In the germline V gene, CDR1 corresponds to MNHEY and CDR2 to SVGAGI. From the cysteine up to the phenylalanine, the CDR3 has a length of 15 residues. CDR3 DNA is the only sequence kept; it has 45 bases, read in frame from the first base. This clone was counted once. The clone's antigen remains unknown. No much larger clone exists at a distance of one base, and base qualities are not known. Participants in the prospective study were enrolled through a virtual design, were aged about 18 to 100 years, and lived in 20 to 30 United States geographic areas. In the prospective study, cohorts were assigned on the basis of participant-reported clinical history obtained from a screening survey and a study questionnaire. ImmuneRACE Cohort 3 recovered participants were defined by two consecutive negative NP/OP PCR tests, healthcare professional clearance, or symptom resolution. Mobile phlebotomists in the prospective study collected whole blood, serum and a nasopharyngeal or oropharyngeal swab from every participant. Prospective study participants could optionally give additional blood draws and questionnaires over a roughly two-month period. Prospective study blood samples were shipped either frozen or at room temperature before DNA extraction.

TCRbeta CDR3 regions were amplified from genomic DNA using the immunoSEQ Assay, a bias-controlled multiplex PCR. The study's own analysis went as follows. Nucleated cell counts per sample were estimated from amplification of reference gene primers within the assay. To quantify the absolute abundance of each unique TCRbeta CDR3 rearrangement, sequence reads were collapsed and filtered. Productive Simpson clonality was computed per sample as the square root of Simpson's diversity index over productive rearrangements. The source is immuneACCESS, and TCRdb retained only in-frame sequences with V and J called. Part of the clones is not carried over; for the studies checked, unresolved V genes explain less than half of this, and the remainder is unexplained. D and trimming were read from the DNA, whereas the V and J calls and clone size are those reported in that table. Present in this sample are 300,000 to 400,000 clones, around nine tenths of which were seen just once. More than 1% of the sample lies in the top ten.

The chain was built from TRBV6-5 and TRBJ2-6; the D gene is perhaps TRBD1, on 5 matching bases. The material sequenced was PBMCs or T cells enriched from blood (not recorded which). This clonotype originated in a woman aged 18-29 years who had recovered from COVID-19. The nucleotide sequence reads TGTGCCAGCAGCTTAGACACAGGCGGGGCCAACGTCCTGACTTTC. Its translation reads: CASSLDTGGANVLTF.